Reported below is one T cell receptor beta chain. One base away lies a much larger clone, so this may be a sequencing read error. The sample is drawn from a study of identical twins. TCRdb recomputed calls from the 5' RACE reads with MiXCR, one row per CDR3 protein. Among over 600,000 distinct CDR3 sequences, around 20% were seen once, and the ten largest hold over 4%. The data also belong to a second study, concerning T cells expressing NK-cell markers. From that second work: Each of about six donors carried dominant NKG2C+ clonotypes accounting for roughly 1.0-7.5% of CD8+ T cells.

The source is a woman aged 18-29 years in good health. Sequencing was carried out using PBMCs.

The CDR3 sequence: CASSLAFEAFF. The CDR3, as DNA: TGTGCCAGCAGCTTAGCGTTTGAAGCTTTCTTT. The chain joins TRBV7-9 to TRBJ1-1; D unresolved. Germline values: CDR1 SEHNR, CDR2 FQNEAQ (reference sequence). CDR3 length equals 11 residues. Trimming removed 0 bases from V and 7 bases from J, with 3 bases in between.